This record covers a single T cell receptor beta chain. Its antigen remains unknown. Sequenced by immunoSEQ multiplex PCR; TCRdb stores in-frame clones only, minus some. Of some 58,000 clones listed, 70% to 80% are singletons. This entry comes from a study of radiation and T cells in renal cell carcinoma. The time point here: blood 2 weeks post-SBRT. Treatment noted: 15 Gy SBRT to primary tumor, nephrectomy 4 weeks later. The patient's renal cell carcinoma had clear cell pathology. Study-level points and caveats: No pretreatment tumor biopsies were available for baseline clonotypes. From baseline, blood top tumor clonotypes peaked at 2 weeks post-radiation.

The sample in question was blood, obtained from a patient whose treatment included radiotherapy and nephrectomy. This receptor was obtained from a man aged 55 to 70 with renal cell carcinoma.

CDR3 nucleotide sequence: TGTGCCAGCAGCTTTAAAGCGGGAGCCGTGAACACCGGGGAGCTGTTTTTT. This sequence encodes CASSFKAGAVNTGELFF. This chain uses TRBV11-3 with TRBJ2-2; 8 nucleotides match TRBD2. The germline CDR1 and CDR2 sequences are SGHNT and YENEEA. This CDR3 is built from 17 residues. V gave up 3 bases and J gave up 1 base; unmatched junction bases: 7. The entire variable domain, with the rest obtained from reference TRBV11-3 and TRBJ2-2, is as follows: EAGVVQSPRYKIIEKKQPVAFWCNPISGHNTLYWYLQNLGQGPELLIRYENEEAVDDSQLPKDRFSAERLKGVDSTLKIQPAELGDSAVYLCASSFKAGAVNTGELFFGEGSRLTVL.